What follows are 10 T cell receptor beta chains derived from one specimen sequenced in a study of T cells in Graves' hyperthyroidism and ophthalmopathy. From RNA transcripts, TCR beta CDR3 regions were amplified. During a first-round RT-PCR of the TCR CDR3, the HTBI primer set was used. TCRdb re-analysed the multiplex PCR reads in MiXCR, keeping a single row per CDR3 protein. The sample includes about 640,000 distinct CDR3 sequences, roughly 20% of them seen just once. The sample taken for sequencing was blood. The receptors stem from a man between 25 and 39 years old with Graves' ophthalmopathy.

V gene TRBV7-2 combines with J gene TRBJ2-2; 7 nucleotides agree with TRBD1. Per the germline V gene, CDR1 is SGHTA and CDR2 is FQGNSA. The CDR3 runs to 14 residues. V shed 5 bases and J 5 bases; nucleotides not matched to a gene: 5. Here the CDR3 DNA reads TGTGCCAGCAGCAAGCTGACAGGGACCGGGGAGCTGTTTTTT. This sequence encodes CASSKLTGTGELFF.

The V and J genes are TRBV20-1 and TRBJ2-7, with 10 bases that match TRBD1. The ends lost 5 bases at V and 3 bases at J; junction bases unmatched: 4. From germline, CDR1 is DFQATT and CDR2 SNEGSKA (reference sequence). The CDR3 has 13 amino acids. The DNA of the CDR3 is TGCAGTGCTGGCAGGACAGGGGGCTACGAGCAGTACTTC. Protein: CSAGRTGGYEQYF.

Only a few counts were recorded for this clonotype. The chain recombines TRBV7-9 with TRBJ2-7; 12 bases fit TRBD1. CDR3 length: 15 residues. CDR1 is SEHNR, CDR2 FQNEAQ, per germline (reference sequence). V lost 5 bases to trimming and J lost 7 bases; unmatched junction nucleotides: 9. In DNA, the CDR3 is TGTGCCAGCAGCGGGACAGGGGGCATCTTATTGGAGCAGTACTTC. Protein sequence: CASSGTGGILLEQYF.

This chain links TRBV3-1 with TRBJ2-3, with 7 bases aligning to TRBD2. Trimming removed 1 base from V and 3 bases from J; junction bases left unmatched: 7. Germline V gene sequence: CDR1 LGHDT, CDR2 YNNKEL (reference sequence). The CDR3 length is 16 residues. CDR3: CASSQGLAVGTDTQYF. CDR3 in DNA: TGTGCCAGCAGCCAAGGGCTAGCGGTAGGGACAGATACGCAGTATTTT.

This clonotype has just a few counts. This CDR3 is CSAVETGYEQYF. In DNA, the CDR3 is TGCAGCGCCGTAGAGACAGGGTACGAGCAGTACTTC. V is TRBV29-1 and J is TRBJ2-7; 7 bases align to TRBD1. V shed 7 bases and J 4 bases; nucleotides not matched to a gene: 7. Germline CDR1 is SQVTM and CDR2 is ANQGSEA. The CDR3 spans 12 residues.

Note on this clonotype: This may stem from a read error, because a much larger clone lies one nucleotide away. CDR3 nucleotide sequence: TGTGCCAGCGGCCAAGTCGAGAATGAGCAGTTCTTC. Amino acids: CASGQVENEQFF. The rearrangement links TRBV3-1 to TRBJ2-1; D remains unclear. The CDR3 totals 12 residues. Per the germline V gene, CDR1 is LGHDT and CDR2 is YNNKEL (reference sequence).

V is TRBV7-8 and J is TRBJ2-7, with TRBD2 matching 7 bases. Trimming at V came to 1 base and at J to 0 bases, leaving 6 bases not matched to a gene. Germline V gene data show CDR1 as SGHVS and CDR2 as FQNEAQ. CDR3 length: 16 residues. CDR3 sequence: CASSLVLAESSYEQYF. The CDR3 region has the DNA TGTGCCAGCAGCTTAGTGCTAGCGGAAAGCTCCTACGAGCAGTACTTC. The variable domain in full, with the rest retrieved from reference TRBV7-8 and TRBJ2-7, is GAGVSQSPRYKVAKRGQDVALRCDPISGHVSLFWYQQALGQGPEFLTYFQNEAQLDKSGLPSDRFFAERPEGSVSTLKIQRTQQEDSAVYLCASSLVLAESSYEQYFGPGTRLTVT.

A note on this clonotype: A single base separates this from a much larger clone, so it may be a read error. This chain uses TRBV7-9 with TRBJ2-7; 9 nucleotides line up with TRBD1. The CDR3 loop spans 16 amino acids. Germline values: CDR1 SEHNR, CDR2 FQNEAQ (reference sequence). The DNA for the CDR3 is TGTGTCAGCAGCTCGTACGGGACAGGGAGGTCCTACGAGCAGTACTTC. Protein product: CVSSSYGTGRSYEQYF.

The rearrangement links TRBV6-1 to TRBJ1-4, with TRBD1 as a possible D gene (5 bases). V shed 5 bases and J shed 7 bases, with 17 bases lying between them. Germline loops: CDR1 MNHNS, CDR2 SASEGT. CDR3 length: 15 residues. CDR3 amino acids: CASSPPRAGGEKLFF. Written as DNA, the CDR3 is TGTGCCAGCAGTCCACCCCGGGCCGGGGGTGAAAAACTGTTTTTT.

This clonotype was detected many times. The chain recombines TRBV27 with TRBJ2-1; 7 positions agree with TRBD1. Unmatched junction bases numbered 2, after V lost 2 bases and J lost 1 base. Germline-derived CDR1 and CDR2 are MNHEY and SMNVEV (reference sequence). The CDR3 is 15 residues long. CDR3 DNA: TGTGCCAGCAGTTTAATACAGGGGTCCTACAATGAGCAGTTCTTC. Its translation is CASSLIQGSYNEQFF.